This T cell receptor beta chain was observed in a study of blood T cell repertoires in COVID-19. Study in general: From T cells, B-cell-depleted T cells, or PBMCs came the material, which was cDNA or gDNA.

This clone occurred once. Germline V gene sequence: CDR1 SGHKS, CDR2 YYEKEE (reference sequence). V trimming: 2 bases; J trimming: 0 bases; junction bases outside the gene matches: 4. This CDR3 has 15 amino acids. Some clones are missing from TCRdb's copy, which holds only in-frame ones; the method was immunoSEQ multiplex PCR. Among about 480,000 clones, 70% to 90% were seen once, and the ten largest hold roughly 12%. The receptor's source is a woman aged 45-60 years with COVID-19, enrolled during active disease. The source material was peripheral blood. This rearrangement joins TRBV5-5 to TRBJ2-7, with 8 nucleotides matching TRBD1. The CDR3 bases are TGTGCCAGCAGCTTCCTGACAGGGGACTCCTACGAGCAGTACTTC. It encodes CASSFLTGDSYEQYF.